This T cell receptor beta chain was sequenced in a study of OX40 agonist ivuxolimab in advanced cancers. Study-level information: About 42% of patients had received prior checkpoint inhibitor therapy. Study results and caveats: Expansion of clones was among the lowest in partial responders at 0.1-3.0 mg/kg.

Worth noting for this clone: Antigen unknown.

The cohort excluded patients with autoimmune disease history or systemic immunosuppression. Germline V gives CDR1 WSHSY, CDR2 SAAADI. After removal of 4 bases from V and 4 bases from J, the junction contained 2 bases not matched to a gene. This CDR3 comprises 13 residues. Sequencing used immunoSEQ multiplex PCR; TCRdb keeps in-frame clones, though not all of them. In the table there are about 77,000 clones, around 86% of which are singletons. The source was CD4+ or CD8+ T cells sorted from blood, collected in a trial of the OX40 agonist ivuxolimab. The chain carries TRBV10-2 and TRBJ2-5, with 8 bases that match TRBD1. This TCR derives from an adult with an advanced solid tumor such as melanoma, head and neck, liver or kidney cancer. CDR3 residues: CASSATGGETQYF. CDR3 sequence (DNA): TGCGCCAGCAGTGCCACAGGGGGAGAGACCCAGTACTTC.